This entry features one TCR beta chain sequence. The antigen this receptor binds is unknown. No much larger clone exists at a distance of one base, and base qualities are not known. The germline V gene (reference sequence) supplies CDR1 SEHNR and CDR2 FQNEAQ. V loses 3 bases, J loses 7 bases, and the germline ends lie 13 bases apart. The CDR3 numbers 15 residues from cysteine through phenylalanine. Only the CDR3 DNA stays, 45 bases, in frame from base 1. The immunoSEQ Assay, a bias-controlled multiplex PCR, was used to amplify TCRbeta CDR3 regions from genomic DNA. The paper's data handling went like this. Nucleated cell counts per sample were estimated from amplification of reference gene primers within the assay. To quantify the absolute abundance of each unique TCRbeta CDR3 rearrangement, sequence reads were collapsed and filtered. For each sample, productive Simpson clonality was calculated as the square root of Simpson's diversity index over productive rearrangements. The source is immuneACCESS, and TCRdb retained only in-frame sequences with V and J called. Part of the clones is not carried over; for the studies checked, unresolved V genes explain less than half of this, and the remainder is unexplained. V and J calls and clone size are those listed in that table; D and trimming were worked out from the DNA. The sample table lists some 170,000 clones, 87% of them with a count of one. The ten largest clones represent 0.95% to 1.5% of the sample.

In the prospective study, participants were roughly 18 to 90 years old, resided in approximately 25 geographic areas of the United States, and were enrolled through a virtual design. In the prospective study, participants were assigned to cohorts based on the clinical history participants reported in a screening survey and a study questionnaire. In the prospective study, mobile phlebotomists collected whole blood, serum and a nasopharyngeal or oropharyngeal swab from each participant. Additional blood draws and questionnaires over an approximately 2-month period could optionally be provided by prospective study participants. Before DNA extraction, blood samples from the prospective study were shipped at room temperature or frozen. The sample belongs to a study of blood T cell repertoires in COVID-19 (TCRdb year 2020). Regarding the study in general: Collaborator samples came from the United States, Italy and Spain and covered acute and convalescent phases of COVID-19. The material from the prospective study consisted of cDNA or gDNA derived from T cells, B-cell-depleted T cells, or PBMCs. Deeply sampled blood TCRbeta repertoires from subjects exposed to, actively infected with, or recovered from COVID-19 were included in the dataset. The repertoires were released in a freely available public database intended as a resource for research on the immune response to SARS-CoV-2. Samples were obtained from the ongoing ImmuneRACE study (first 160 participants) and from 1,000 to 1,500 subjects provided by 6 global collaborators. Nearly every sample came with metadata listing a de-identified subject ID, COVID-19 status, age in years and sex. HLA class I and class II types, where available, came from metadata supplied by the sample provider rather than from assay-based typing.

General findings and caveats noted by the study authors: Clinical and demographic metadata were provided uncurated, with the amount varying by source and participant.

The sequence came from a human donor with acute COVID-19. The donor label of this sample is uncertain. The chain was built from TRBV7-9 and TRBJ1-6; D gene: possibly TRBD1, on 6 matching bases. Sequencing input: PBMCs or T cells enriched from blood (not recorded which). The nucleotide sequence reads as follows: TGTGCCAGCAGCTTGTCGGTACAGGGAAATTCACCCCTCCACTTT. It is translated as CASSLSVQGNSPLHF.